The clone carrying this T cell receptor beta chain turned up a few times. Unique molecular identifiers featured in how the TCRbeta library was prepared. MiXCR was run by TCRdb on the PCR reads, yielding one entry per CDR3 protein. The table records 440,000 or so distinct CDR3 sequences, around 46% of them present only once. This entry comes from a study of T-cell reconstitution after alpha-beta-depleted transplantation in children. Germline-derived CDR1 and CDR2 are SGDLS and YYNGEE. The length of the CDR3 is 18 residues. V gave up 3 bases and J gave up 10 bases; unmatched junction bases: 19. This specimen consisted of PBMCs, obtained before TCRalphabeta/CD19-depleted stem cell transplant. The chain recombines TRBV9 with TRBJ2-1, with TRBD2 identical over 10 bases. The source is a girl aged 2 to 10 with aplastic anemia, due to receive a stem cell transplant. The CDR3 is CASSAGLSLAGEPGEQFF. The CDR3 region has the DNA TGTGCCAGCAGCGCCGGACTCTCCCTAGCGGGAGAGCCGGGGGAGCAGTTCTTC. Full variable domain (remainder filled in from reference TRBV9 and TRBJ2-1): DSGVTQTPKHLITATGQRVTLRCSPRSGDLSVYWYQQSLDQGLQFLIQYYNGEERAKGNILERFSAQQFPDLHSELNLSSLELGDSALYFCASSAGLSLAGEPGEQFFGPGTRLTVL.